This section outlines one T cell receptor (beta chain) sequence together with its context. As yet, its antigen is unknown. During the collection period, no donor immune events like infections were recorded. These data come from a study of identifying expanded T cells in peripheral blood. Study-level points and caveats: Technical replicates showed around 1.1 changed clones; two weeks about 16; four weeks 19. Variance in clone template counts between approximately two-week samples significantly increased with total template count across all healthy donors.

TCRdb's table, derived via immunoSEQ multiplex PCR, lists solely in-frame clones and lacks some. Of 100,000 or so clones listed, roughly 85% are singletons. The length of the CDR3 is 13 residues. Trimming removed 8 bases from V and 0 bases from J, with 10 bases in between. In germline, CDR1 is LGHNA, CDR2 YSLEER. Material for sequencing was blood. The gene calls are TRBV4-3 and TRBJ1-1; maybe TRBD1 (5 bases). The receptor comes from a person aged 18-69 years in good health. The CDR3 loop is CASGTGMNTEAFF. CDR3 sequence (DNA): TGCGCCAGCGGCACAGGAATGAACACTGAAGCTTTCTTT.